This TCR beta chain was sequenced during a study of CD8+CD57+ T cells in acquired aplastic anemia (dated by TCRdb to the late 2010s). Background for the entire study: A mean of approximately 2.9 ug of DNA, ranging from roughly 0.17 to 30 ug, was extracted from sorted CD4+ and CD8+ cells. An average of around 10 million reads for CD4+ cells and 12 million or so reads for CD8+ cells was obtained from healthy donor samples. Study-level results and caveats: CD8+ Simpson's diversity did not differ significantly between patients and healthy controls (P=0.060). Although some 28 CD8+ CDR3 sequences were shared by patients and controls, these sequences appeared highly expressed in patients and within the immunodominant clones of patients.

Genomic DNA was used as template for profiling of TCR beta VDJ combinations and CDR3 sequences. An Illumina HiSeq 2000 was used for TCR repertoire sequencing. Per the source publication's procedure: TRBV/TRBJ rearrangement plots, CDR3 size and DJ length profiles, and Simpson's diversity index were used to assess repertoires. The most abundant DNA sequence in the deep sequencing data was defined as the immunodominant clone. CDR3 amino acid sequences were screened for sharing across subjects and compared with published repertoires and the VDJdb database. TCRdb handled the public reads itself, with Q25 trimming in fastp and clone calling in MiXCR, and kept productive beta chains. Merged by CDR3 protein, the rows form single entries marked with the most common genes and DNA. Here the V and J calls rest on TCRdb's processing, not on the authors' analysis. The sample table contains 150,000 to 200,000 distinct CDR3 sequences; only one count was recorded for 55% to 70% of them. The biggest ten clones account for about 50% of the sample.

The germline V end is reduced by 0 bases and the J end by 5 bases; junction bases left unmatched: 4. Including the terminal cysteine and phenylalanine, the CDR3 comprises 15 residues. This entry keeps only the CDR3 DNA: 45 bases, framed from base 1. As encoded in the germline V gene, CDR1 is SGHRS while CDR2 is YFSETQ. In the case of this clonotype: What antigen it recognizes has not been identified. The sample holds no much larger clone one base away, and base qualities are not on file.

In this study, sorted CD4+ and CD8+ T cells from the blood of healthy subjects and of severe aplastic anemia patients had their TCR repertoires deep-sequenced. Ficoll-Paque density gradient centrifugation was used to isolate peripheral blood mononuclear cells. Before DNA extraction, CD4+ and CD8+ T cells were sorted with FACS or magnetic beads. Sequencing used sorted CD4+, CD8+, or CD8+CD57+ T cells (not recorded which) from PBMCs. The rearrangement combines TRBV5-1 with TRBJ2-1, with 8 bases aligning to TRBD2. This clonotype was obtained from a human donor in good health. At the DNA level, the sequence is TGCGCCAGCAGCTTGGGGACTAGCCGTAACAATGAGCAGTTCTTC. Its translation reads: CASSLGTSRNNEQFF.